This T cell receptor beta chain was identified in a study of graft-versus-host responses after intestinal transplantation. Study context: Anti-thymocyte globulin induction was given to all recipients, followed by tacrolimus and steroids for around three years.

In germline, CDR1 is MNHNY, CDR2 SVGAGI (reference sequence). The V end lost 2 bases, the J end lost 2 bases, and 10 bases lay between the germline ends. The CDR3 is 15 residues long. Study-level results: Graft-donor T cell macrochimerism in patients accompanied high graft-versus-host to host-versus-graft clonal ratios in allografts.

This clone has a single count. Its antigen is unknown. Libraries were prepared by immunoSEQ multiplex PCR; TCRdb keeps only in-frame clonotypes and omits some of them. Counted here are about 84,000 clones, roughly 90% occurring once; the ten biggest clones make up approximately 0.32%. The TCR originated in a human donor who was the organ donor for an intestinal transplant. J is TRBJ2-1 and V is TRBV6-6; weak D call: TRBD1 (5 bases). The sequencing here drew on unstimulated CD4+ T cells sorted from spleen or lymph node cells, taken before transplant. CDR3: CASSYQGTTYNEQFF. CDR3 in DNA: TGTGCCAGCAGTTACCAGGGAACTACCTACAATGAGCAGTTCTTC.